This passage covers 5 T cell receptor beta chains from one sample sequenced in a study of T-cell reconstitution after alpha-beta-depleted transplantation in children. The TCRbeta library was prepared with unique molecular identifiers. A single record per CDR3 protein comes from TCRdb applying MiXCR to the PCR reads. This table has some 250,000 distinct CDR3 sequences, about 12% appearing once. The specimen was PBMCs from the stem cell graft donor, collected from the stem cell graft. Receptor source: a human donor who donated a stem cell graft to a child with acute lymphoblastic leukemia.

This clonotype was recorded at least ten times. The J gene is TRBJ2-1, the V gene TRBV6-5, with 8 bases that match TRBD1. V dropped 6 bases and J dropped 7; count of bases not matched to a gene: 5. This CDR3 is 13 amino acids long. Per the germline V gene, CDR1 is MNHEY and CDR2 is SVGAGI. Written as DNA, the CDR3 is TGTGCCAGCAGCAGGGGGCGCGGGAATGAGCAGTTCTTC. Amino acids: CASSRGRGNEQFF.

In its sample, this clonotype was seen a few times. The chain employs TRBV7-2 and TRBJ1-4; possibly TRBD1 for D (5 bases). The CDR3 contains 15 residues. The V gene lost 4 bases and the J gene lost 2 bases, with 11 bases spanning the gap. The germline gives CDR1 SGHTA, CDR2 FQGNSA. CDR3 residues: CASSSFGGTNEKLFF. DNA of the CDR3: TGTGCCAGCAGCTCCTTCGGGGGTACTAATGAAAAACTGTTTTTT.

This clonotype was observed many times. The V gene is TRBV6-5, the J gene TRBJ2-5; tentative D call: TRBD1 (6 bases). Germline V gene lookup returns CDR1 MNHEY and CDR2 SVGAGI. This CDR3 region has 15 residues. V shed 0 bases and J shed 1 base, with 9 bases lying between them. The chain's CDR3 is CASSYSQDSQETQYF. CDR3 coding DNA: TGTGCCAGCAGTTACTCTCAGGACAGCCAAGAGACCCAGTACTTC.

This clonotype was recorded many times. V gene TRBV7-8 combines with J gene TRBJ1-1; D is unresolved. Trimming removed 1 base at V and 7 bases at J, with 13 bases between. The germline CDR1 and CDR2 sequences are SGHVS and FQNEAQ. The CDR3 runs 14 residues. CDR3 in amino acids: CASSLDWPLGEAFF. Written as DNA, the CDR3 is TGTGCCAGCAGCTTAGACTGGCCTCTGGGTGAAGCTTTCTTT.

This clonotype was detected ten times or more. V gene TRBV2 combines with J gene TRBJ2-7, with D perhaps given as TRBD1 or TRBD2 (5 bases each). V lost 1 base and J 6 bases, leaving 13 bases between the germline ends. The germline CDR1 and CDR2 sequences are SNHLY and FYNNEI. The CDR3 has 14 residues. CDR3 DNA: TGTGCCAGCAGTGAAGGAGGGGACCCAGCCGAGCAGTACTTC. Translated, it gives CASSEGGDPAEQYF.